Listed below are T cell receptor beta chains from one sample, sequenced in a study of T cells after yellow fever vaccination. TCRdb fed the 5' RACE reads into MiXCR, producing one record per CDR3 protein. The profile covers around 250,000 distinct CDR3 sequences, with about 7.1% appearing a single time and more than 0.8% taken by the ten largest. Source: CD4+ T cells sorted from PBMCs, taken 15 days after the yellow fever booster vaccination. The origin of the receptors is a man aged 30 to 39 who received the YFV17D yellow fever vaccine. Each CDR3 is given with its conserved first and last residue. The order of the fields is J gene, clone size, V gene, D gene, CDR3 protein, CDR3 DNA. A D gene is named only where the DNA matches it firmly. Clone size is shown for a subset of rows, as once, few, many or a class of expanded clone.

TRBJ2-7	many	TRBV29-1	TRBD1	CSTLSGTATTYEQYF	TGCAGCACCTTGTCCGGGACAGCGACAACCTACGAGCAGTACTTC
TRBJ2-2	.	TRBV7-3	.	CASSLTGGRGAPLFF	TGTGCCAGCAGCTTAACCGGCGGCAGGGGTGCACCTCTGTTTTTT
TRBJ2-7	.	TRBV7-2	TRBD2	CASRAGGGSYEQYF	TGTGCCAGCAGGGCGGGAGGGGGGTCCTACGAGCAGTACTTC
TRBJ1-5	many	TRBV7-2	TRBD1	CASSSRTGVQPQHF	TGTGCCAGCAGCTCCCGGACAGGGGTGCAGCCCCAGCATTTT
TRBJ2-7	.	TRBV10-3	.	CAIIVGGDEQYF	TGTGCCATCATTGTAGGGGGGGACGAGCAGTACTTC
TRBJ1-1	many	TRBV11-3	.	CASSSFLNTEAFF	TGTGCCAGCAGCTCCTTTTTGAACACTGAAGCTTTCTTT
TRBJ2-3	.	TRBV5-4	.	CASSSRNPRGDTQYF	TGTGCCAGCAGCTCCCGCAACCCTAGAGGGGATACGCAGTATTTT
TRBJ2-7	few	TRBV23-1	.	CASSQSPTAEQYF	TGCGCCAGCAGTCAATCCCCGACTGCCGAGCAGTACTTC
TRBJ2-7	.	TRBV10-2	TRBD1	CASSGQGAYEQYF	TGCGCCAGCAGTGGGCAGGGGGCTTACGAGCAGTACTTC
TRBJ2-5	many	TRBV12-3/TRBV12-4	TRBD1	CASSPTGGRETQYF	TGTGCCAGCAGTCCGACAGGGGGGAGAGAGACCCAGTACTTC
TRBJ2-7	many	TRBV7-9	.	CATCEELRAYEQYF	TGTGCCACCTGCGAAGAGCTGCGAGCCTACGAGCAGTACTTC
TRBJ2-2	few	TRBV12-3/TRBV12-4	TRBD1	CASRKTGTSGELFF	TGTGCCAGCAGGAAGACAGGGACGTCCGGGGAGCTGTTTTTT
TRBJ2-7	few	TRBV9	TRBD1	CASSVEGGTGTYEQYF	TGTGCCAGCAGCGTAGAAGGGGGGACAGGGACCTACGAGCAGTACTTC
TRBJ2-1	many	TRBV18	.	CASSPGFNEQFF	TGTGCCAGCTCACCCGGGTTCAATGAGCAGTTCTTC
TRBJ2-6	many	TRBV2	.	CASSEDGFPGANVLTF	TGTGCCAGCAGTGAAGACGGCTTTCCTGGGGCCAACGTCCTGACTTTC
TRBJ1-1	.	TRBV5-1	.	CASRRKNTEAFF	TGCGCCAGCAGAAGGAAGAACACTGAAGCTTTCTTT
TRBJ1-3	many	TRBV9	.	CASKGTGNTIYF	TGTGCCAGCAAGGGAACTGGAAACACCATATATTTT
TRBJ1-6	few	TRBV7-2	TRBD1	CASSLTGTDNSPLHF	TGTGCCAGCAGCTTAACCGGGACAGATAATTCACCCCTCCACTTT
TRBJ2-1	many	TRBV5-1	.	CASSLEGRTGNEQFF	TGCGCCAGCAGCTTGGAGGGAAGAACGGGCAATGAGCAGTTCTTC
TRBJ2-1	many	TRBV7-3	TRBD2	CASSLLTRPKLTGGNNEQFF	TGTGCCAGCAGCTTACTAACCCGCCCGAAACTGACGGGAGGTAACAATGAGCAGTTCTTC
TRBJ2-3	many	TRBV7-2	.	CASDGGTDTQYF	TGTGCCAGCGACGGAGGGACGGATACGCAGTATTTT
TRBJ2-1	.	TRBV7-2	TRBD2	CASSLASFGRGDNEQFF	TGTGCCAGCAGCTTAGCCTCATTCGGTCGGGGGGACAATGAGCAGTTCTTC
TRBJ2-1	many	TRBV14	TRBD2	CASSPRLGTSGYNEQFF	TGTGCCAGCAGCCCAAGACTCGGGACTAGCGGATACAATGAGCAGTTCTTC
TRBJ2-7	few	TRBV4-2	TRBD1	CASSPGTGDTYEQYF	TGTGCCAGCAGCCCCGGGACAGGGGATACCTACGAGCAGTACTTC
TRBJ2-1	many	TRBV20-1	TRBD2	CSAMREGPYNEQFF	TGCAGTGCTATGAGGGAGGGCCCCTACAATGAGCAGTTCTTC
TRBJ2-7	many	TRBV9	TRBD2	CASSPTSGPYEQYF	TGTGCCAGCAGTCCAACTAGCGGGCCCTACGAGCAGTACTTC
TRBJ1-4	.	TRBV6-1	.	CASSEAGGREKLFF	TGTGCCAGCAGTGAAGCCGGGGGGCGGGAAAAACTGTTTTTT
TRBJ1-1	many	TRBV5-1	TRBD1	CASSRQGAENTEAFF	TGCGCCAGCAGCCGACAGGGTGCGGAGAACACTGAAGCTTTCTTT
TRBJ2-2	many	TRBV2	.	CASSVLVGELFF	TGTGCCAGCAGTGTCTTGGTCGGGGAGCTGTTTTTT
TRBJ2-1	many	TRBV5-1	TRBD2	CASSLAGGRNEQFF	TGTGCCAGCAGCTTAGCGGGAGGGCGGAATGAGCAGTTCTTC
TRBJ2-3	.	TRBV19	.	CASSIDRVADTQYF	TGTGCCAGTAGTATAGATCGAGTCGCAGATACGCAGTATTTT
TRBJ2-6	.	TRBV27	.	CASSFQFTSGANVLTF	TGTGCCAGCAGTTTTCAGTTCACGTCTGGGGCCAACGTCCTGACTTTC
TRBJ2-3	many	TRBV9	TRBD2	CASSVGGSGADTQYF	TGTGCCAGCAGCGTCGGCGGGAGCGGTGCAGATACGCAGTATTTT
TRBJ2-2	many	TRBV10-3	.	CAISESGGNGELFF	TGTGCCATCAGTGAGAGTGGGGGGAACGGGGAGCTGTTTTTT
TRBJ1-1	many	TRBV5-1	TRBD1	CASSLGTRGLEAFF	TGCGCCAGCAGCTTGGGCACCAGGGGGTTAGAAGCTTTCTTT
TRBJ2-1	many	TRBV11-2	.	CASSVRIAYNEQFF	TGTGCCAGCAGCGTTCGTATCGCCTACAATGAGCAGTTCTTC